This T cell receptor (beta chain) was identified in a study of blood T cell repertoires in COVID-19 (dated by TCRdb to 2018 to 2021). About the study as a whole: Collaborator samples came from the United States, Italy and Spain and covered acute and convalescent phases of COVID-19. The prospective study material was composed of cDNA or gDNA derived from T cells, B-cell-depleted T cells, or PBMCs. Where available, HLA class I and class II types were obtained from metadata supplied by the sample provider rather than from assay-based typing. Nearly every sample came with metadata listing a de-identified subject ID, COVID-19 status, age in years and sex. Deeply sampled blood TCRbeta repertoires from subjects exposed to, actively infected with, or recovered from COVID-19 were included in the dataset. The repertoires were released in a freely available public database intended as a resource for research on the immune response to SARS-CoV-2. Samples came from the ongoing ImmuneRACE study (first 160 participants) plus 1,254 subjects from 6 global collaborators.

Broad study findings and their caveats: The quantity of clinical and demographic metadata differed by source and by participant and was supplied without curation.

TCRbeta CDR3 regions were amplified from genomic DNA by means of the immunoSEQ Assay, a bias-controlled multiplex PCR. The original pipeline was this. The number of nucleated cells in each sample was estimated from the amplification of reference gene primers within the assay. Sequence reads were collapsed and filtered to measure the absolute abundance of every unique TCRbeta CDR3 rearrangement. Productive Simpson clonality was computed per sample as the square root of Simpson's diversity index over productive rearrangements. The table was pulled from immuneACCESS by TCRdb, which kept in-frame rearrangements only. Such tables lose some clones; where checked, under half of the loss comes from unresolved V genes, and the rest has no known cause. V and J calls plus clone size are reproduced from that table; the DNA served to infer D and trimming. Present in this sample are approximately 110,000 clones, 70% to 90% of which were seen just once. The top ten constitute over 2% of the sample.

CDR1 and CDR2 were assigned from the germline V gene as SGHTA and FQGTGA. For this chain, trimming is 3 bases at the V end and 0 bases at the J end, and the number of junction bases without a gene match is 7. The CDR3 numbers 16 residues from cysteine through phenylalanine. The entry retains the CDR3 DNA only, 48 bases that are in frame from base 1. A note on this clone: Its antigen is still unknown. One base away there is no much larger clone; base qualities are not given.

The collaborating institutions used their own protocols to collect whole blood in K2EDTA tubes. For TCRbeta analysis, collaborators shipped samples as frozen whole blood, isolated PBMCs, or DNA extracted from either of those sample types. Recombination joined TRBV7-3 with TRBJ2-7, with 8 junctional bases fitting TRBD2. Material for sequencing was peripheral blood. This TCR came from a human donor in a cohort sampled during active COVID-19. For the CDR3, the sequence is CASSLGGGGSSYEQYF. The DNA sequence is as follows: TGTGCCAGCAGCTTGGGCGGCGGGGGGAGCTCCTACGAGCAGTACTTC.